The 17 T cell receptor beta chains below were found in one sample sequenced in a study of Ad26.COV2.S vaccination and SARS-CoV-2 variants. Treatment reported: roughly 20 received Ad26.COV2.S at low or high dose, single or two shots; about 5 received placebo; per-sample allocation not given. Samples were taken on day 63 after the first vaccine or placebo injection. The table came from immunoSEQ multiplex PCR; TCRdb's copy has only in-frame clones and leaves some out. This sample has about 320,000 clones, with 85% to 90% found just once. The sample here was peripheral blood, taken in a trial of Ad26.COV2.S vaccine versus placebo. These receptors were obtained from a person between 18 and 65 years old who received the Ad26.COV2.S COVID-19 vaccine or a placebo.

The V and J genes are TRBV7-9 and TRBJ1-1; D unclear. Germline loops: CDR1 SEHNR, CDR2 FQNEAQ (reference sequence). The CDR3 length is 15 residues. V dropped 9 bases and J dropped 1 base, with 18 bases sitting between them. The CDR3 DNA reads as TGTGCCAGTAGCCCTCGTCGGCAAACGAACACTGAAGCTTTCTTT. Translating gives CASSPRRQTNTEAFF.

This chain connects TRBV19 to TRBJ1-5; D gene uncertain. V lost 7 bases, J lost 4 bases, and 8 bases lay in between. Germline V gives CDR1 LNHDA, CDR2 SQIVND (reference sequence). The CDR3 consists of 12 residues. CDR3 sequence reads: CASTTKNQPQHF. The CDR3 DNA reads TGTGCCAGTACTACAAAGAATCAGCCCCAGCATTTT.

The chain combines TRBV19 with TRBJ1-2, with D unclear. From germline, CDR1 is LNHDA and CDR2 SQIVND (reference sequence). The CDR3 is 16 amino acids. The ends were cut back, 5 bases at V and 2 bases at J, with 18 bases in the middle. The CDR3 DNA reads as TGTGCCAGTAGTGCTTCGCCCTGGACGGTCAACTATGGCTACACCTTC. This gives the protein CASSASPWTVNYGYTF. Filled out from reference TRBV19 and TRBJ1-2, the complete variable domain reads DGGITQSPKYLFRKEGQNVTLSCEQNLNHDAMYWYRQDPGQGLRLIYYSQIVNDFQKGDIAEGYSVSREKKESFPLTVTSAQKNPTAFYLCASSASPWTVNYGYTFGSGTRLTVV.

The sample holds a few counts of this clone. CDR3 sequence: CASSRTVARHTIYF. The CDR3 DNA reads as TGTGCCAGCAGCCGCACGGTCGCCCGGCACACCATATATTTT. The chain joins TRBV7-8 to TRBJ1-3; D gene uncertain. CDR1 SGHVS and CDR2 FQNEAQ come from the germline V gene. Trimming took off 5 bases at V and 8 bases at J, with 16 bases between the two ends. This CDR3 is 14 amino acids long.

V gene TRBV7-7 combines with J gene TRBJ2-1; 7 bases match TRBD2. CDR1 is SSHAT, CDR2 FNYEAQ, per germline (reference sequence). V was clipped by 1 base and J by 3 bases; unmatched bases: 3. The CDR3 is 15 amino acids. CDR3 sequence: CASSLDRGGYNEQFF. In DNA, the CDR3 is TGTGCCAGCAGCTTAGATCGCGGGGGCTACAATGAGCAGTTCTTC. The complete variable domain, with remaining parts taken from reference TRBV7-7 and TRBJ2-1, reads GAGVSQSPRYKVTKRGQDVTLRCDPISSHATLYWYQQALGQGPEFLTYFNYEAQPDKSGLPSDRFSAERPEGSISTLTIQRTEQRDSAMYRCASSLDRGGYNEQFFGPGTRLTVL.

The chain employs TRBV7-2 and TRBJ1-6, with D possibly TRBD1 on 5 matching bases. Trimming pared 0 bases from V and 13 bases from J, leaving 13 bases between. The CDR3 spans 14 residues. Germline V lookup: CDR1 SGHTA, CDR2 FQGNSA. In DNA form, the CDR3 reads TGTGCCAGCAGCTTAGCGCTGGGGGTAGACCCCCTCCACTTT. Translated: CASSLALGVDPLHF.

CDR3 in amino acids: CASSLGPAGQPQHF. Here the CDR3 DNA reads TGTGCCAGCAGCTTGGGACCGGCAGGTCAGCCCCAGCATTTT. This sequence joins TRBV5-8 and TRBJ1-5; D is undetermined. Germline V lookup: CDR1 SGHTS, CDR2 YDEGEE. CDR3 size: 14 residues. Trimming pared 0 bases from V and 6 bases from J, leaving 10 bases between.

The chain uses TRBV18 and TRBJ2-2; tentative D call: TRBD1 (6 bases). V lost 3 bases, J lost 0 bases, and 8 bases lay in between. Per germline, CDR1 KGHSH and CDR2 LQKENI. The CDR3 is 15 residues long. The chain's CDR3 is CASSPGHTNTGELFF. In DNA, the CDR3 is TGTGCCAGCTCACCGGGACACACGAACACCGGGGAGCTGTTTTTT.

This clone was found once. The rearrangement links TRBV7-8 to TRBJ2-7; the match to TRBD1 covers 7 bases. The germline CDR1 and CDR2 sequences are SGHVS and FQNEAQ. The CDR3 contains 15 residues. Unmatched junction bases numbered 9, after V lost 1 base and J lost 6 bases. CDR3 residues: CASSLVQGHLREQYF. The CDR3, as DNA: TGTGCCAGCAGCTTAGTACAGGGGCATCTACGCGAGCAGTACTTC.

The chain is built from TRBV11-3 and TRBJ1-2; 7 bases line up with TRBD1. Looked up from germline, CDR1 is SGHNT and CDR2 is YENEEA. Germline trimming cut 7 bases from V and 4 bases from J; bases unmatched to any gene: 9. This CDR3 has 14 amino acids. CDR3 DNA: TGTGCCAGCATATATAGGGACAGAATCTATGGCTACACCTTC. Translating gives CASIYRDRIYGYTF.

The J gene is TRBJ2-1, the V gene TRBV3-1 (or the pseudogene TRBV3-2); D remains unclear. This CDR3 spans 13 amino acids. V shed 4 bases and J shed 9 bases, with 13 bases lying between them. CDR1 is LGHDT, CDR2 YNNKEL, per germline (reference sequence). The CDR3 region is CASSRIFSGEQFF. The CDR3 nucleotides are TGTGCCAGCAGCCGGATCTTTTCGGGTGAGCAGTTCTTC.

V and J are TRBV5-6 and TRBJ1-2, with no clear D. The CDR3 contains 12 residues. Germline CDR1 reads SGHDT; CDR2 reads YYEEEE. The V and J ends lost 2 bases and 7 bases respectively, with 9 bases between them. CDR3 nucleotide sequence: TGTGCCAGCAGCTTAACGGGGTTTGGCTACACCTTC. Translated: CASSLTGFGYTF.

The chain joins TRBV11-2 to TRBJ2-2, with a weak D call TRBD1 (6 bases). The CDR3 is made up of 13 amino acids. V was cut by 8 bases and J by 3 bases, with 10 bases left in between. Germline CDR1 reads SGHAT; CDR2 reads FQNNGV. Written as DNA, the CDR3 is TGTGCCAGCGGCGGACAGTACACCGGGGAGCTGTTTTTT. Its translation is CASGGQYTGELFF.

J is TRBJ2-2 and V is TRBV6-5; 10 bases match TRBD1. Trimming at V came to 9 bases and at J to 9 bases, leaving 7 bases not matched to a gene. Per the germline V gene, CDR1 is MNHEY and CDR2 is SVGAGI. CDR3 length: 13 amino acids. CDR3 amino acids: CASIGTGARELFF. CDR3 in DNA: TGTGCCAGTATCGGGACAGGGGCAAGGGAGCTGTTTTTT.

The DNA for the CDR3 is TGTGCCAGCAGCGCGGTGCCCCCTACAGATACGCAGTATTTT. Protein product: CASSAVPPTDTQYF. This rearrangement joins TRBV7-9 to TRBJ2-3; D gene unclear. CDR3 size: 14 residues. Germline V gene sequence: CDR1 SEHNR, CDR2 FQNEAQ (reference sequence). The ends were cut back, 5 bases at V and 3 bases at J, with 12 bases in the middle.

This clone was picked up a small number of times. The CDR3 here is CASSDMAGDSTGELFF. CDR3 DNA: TGTGCCAGCAGTGATATGGCGGGGGACTCCACCGGGGAGCTGTTTTTT. The chain is built from TRBV6-1 and TRBJ2-2; 7 bases line up with TRBD2. Germline V lookup: CDR1 MNHNS, CDR2 SASEGT. The CDR3 totals 16 residues. Trimming removed 3 bases from V and 4 bases from J; junction bases left unmatched: 8.

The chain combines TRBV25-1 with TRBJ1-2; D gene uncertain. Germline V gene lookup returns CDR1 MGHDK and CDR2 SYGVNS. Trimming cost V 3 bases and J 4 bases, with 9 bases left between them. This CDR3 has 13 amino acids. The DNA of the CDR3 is TGTGCCAGCAGTGAGGCGGGGTCCTATGGCTACACCTTC. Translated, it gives CASSEAGSYGYTF.